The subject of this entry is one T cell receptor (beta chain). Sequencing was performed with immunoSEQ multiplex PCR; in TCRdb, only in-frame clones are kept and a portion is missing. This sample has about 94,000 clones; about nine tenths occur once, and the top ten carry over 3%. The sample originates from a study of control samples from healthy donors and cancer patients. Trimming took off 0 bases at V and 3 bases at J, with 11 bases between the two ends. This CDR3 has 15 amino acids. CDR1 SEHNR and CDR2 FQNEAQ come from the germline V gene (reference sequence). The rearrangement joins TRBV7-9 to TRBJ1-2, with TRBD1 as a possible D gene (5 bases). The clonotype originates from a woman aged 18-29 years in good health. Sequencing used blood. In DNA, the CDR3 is TGTGCCAGCAGCTTAGCGAACAGGTTGGACTATGGCTACACCTTC. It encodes CASSLANRLDYGYTF.